Below are 3 T cell receptor beta chains sequenced from a single sample in a study of PD-1 blockade in classical Hodgkin lymphoma. Profiled with immunoSEQ multiplex PCR; TCRdb holds only in-frame clones, not every one. The data contain about 41,000 clones, roughly 70% of them singletons. After autologous stem cell transplantation all patients relapsed, and prior brentuximab vedotin exposure differed between cohorts. The sample here was peripheral blood mononuclear cells (PBMCs), taken at baseline. These receptors originate from a human donor with classical Hodgkin lymphoma.

The chain recombines TRBV7-3 with TRBJ2-7, with 10 bases that match TRBD2. Germline CDR1 is SGHTA and CDR2 is FQGTGA. CDR3 length: 17 amino acids. V was pared by 1 base and J by 0 bases, with 6 bases of the junction left unmatched. CDR3 residues: CASSLRRSSGSSYEQYF. The CDR3 DNA reads TGTGCCAGCAGCTTAAGGCGGTCTAGCGGGAGCTCCTACGAGCAGTACTTC.

J is TRBJ2-7 and V is TRBV19; 8 bases fit TRBD1. Germline CDR1 is LNHDA and CDR2 is SQIVND (reference sequence). This CDR3 spans 14 amino acids. V trimming: 9 bases; J trimming: 0 bases; junction bases outside the gene matches: 7. DNA for the CDR3: TGTGCCAGCAGGACAGGGACAAGCTCCTACGAGCAGTACTTC. Protein: CASRTGTSSYEQYF.

V and J are TRBV6-5 and TRBJ2-3; 7 nucleotides align to TRBD1. The CDR3 runs to 14 residues. V shed 6 bases, J shed 6 bases, and the junction held 9 bases outside the gene matches. From germline, CDR1 is MNHEY and CDR2 SVGAGI. CDR3 protein: CASSTGTDLDTQYF. In DNA, the CDR3 is TGTGCCAGCAGCACCGGGACAGACCTGGATACGCAGTATTTT.